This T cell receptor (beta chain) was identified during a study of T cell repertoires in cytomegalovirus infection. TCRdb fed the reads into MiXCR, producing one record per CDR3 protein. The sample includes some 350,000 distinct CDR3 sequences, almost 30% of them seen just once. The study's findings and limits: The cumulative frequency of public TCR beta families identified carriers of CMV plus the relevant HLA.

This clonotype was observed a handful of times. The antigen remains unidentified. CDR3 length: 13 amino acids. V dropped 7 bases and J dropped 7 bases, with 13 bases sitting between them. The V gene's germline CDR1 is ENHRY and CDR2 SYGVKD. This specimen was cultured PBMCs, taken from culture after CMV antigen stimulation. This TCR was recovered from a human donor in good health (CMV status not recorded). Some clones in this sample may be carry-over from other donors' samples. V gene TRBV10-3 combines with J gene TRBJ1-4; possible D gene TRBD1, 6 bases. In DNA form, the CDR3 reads TGTGCCATCAATGAAGGGGGGGGTGAAAAACTGTTTTTT. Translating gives CAINEGGGEKLFF.